This passage covers 18 T cell receptor beta chains from one sample sequenced in a study of OX40 agonist ivuxolimab in advanced cancers. The table came from immunoSEQ multiplex PCR; TCRdb's copy has only in-frame clones and leaves some out. The sample has just over 60,000 clones, approximately 90% seen once; the top ten hold roughly 13%. The sample was CD4+ or CD8+ T cells sorted from blood, taken in a trial of the OX40 agonist ivuxolimab. These receptors all stem from an adult with an advanced solid tumor such as melanoma, head and neck, liver or kidney cancer.

The V gene is TRBV11-2, the J gene TRBJ1-2; no clear D gene. The V end lost 0 bases, the J end lost 3 bases, and 8 bases lay between the germline ends. The germline V gene has CDR1 SGHAT and CDR2 FQNNGV. This CDR3 spans 14 amino acids. Here the CDR3 reads CASSLDRTDYGYTF. CDR3 DNA: TGTGCCAGCAGCTTAGATAGGACGGACTATGGCTACACCTTC.

The chain links TRBV6-5 to TRBJ1-5, with D unresolved. The CDR3 runs to 13 residues. CDR1 is MNHEY and CDR2 is SVGAGI in the germline V gene. V gave up 7 bases and J gave up 7 bases, with 14 bases separating them. CDR3 nucleotides: TGTGCCAGCACCAACACCCTGGGGCAGCCCCAGCATTTT. Encoded protein: CASTNTLGQPQHF.

V and J are TRBV11-2 and TRBJ1-6; a possible D gene is TRBD1 (5 bases). Germline V gene data show CDR1 as SGHAT and CDR2 as FQNNGV. The CDR3 runs to 17 residues. V was cut by 2 bases and J by 8 bases, with 19 bases left in between. The CDR3 DNA reads as TGTGCCAGCAGCTTATACCCTCGGGGCCCTATGGATTCACCCCTCCACTTT. This gives the protein CASSLYPRGPMDSPLHF.

The CDR3 sequence is CASATTGPTYEQYF. CDR3 DNA: TGTGCCAGCGCAACGACAGGCCCTACCTACGAGCAGTACTTC. This rearrangement joins TRBV27 to TRBJ2-7; a possible D gene is TRBD1 (6 bases). CDR3 size: 14 residues. The germline V gene has CDR1 MNHEY and CDR2 SMNVEV (reference sequence). V was shortened by 8 bases and J by 2 bases, with 16 bases between the two germline ends.

This clone came up a few times. The sample holds other DNA sequences that translate to the same CDR3. The chain uses TRBV28 and TRBJ1-1; D not certain. The length of the CDR3 is 15 residues. In germline, CDR1 is MDHEN, CDR2 SYDVKM. The V gene lost 5 bases and the J gene lost 5 bases, with 18 bases spanning the gap. Here the CDR3 DNA reads TGTGCCAGCAGTCCCCCAGCCGACTCTGGGACTGAAGCTTTCTTT. Amino acid sequence: CASSPPADSGTEAFF.

This clone was detected once. The sample contains more than one DNA sequence encoding this CDR3. This sequence joins TRBV6-1 and TRBJ2-3, with 9 positions matching TRBD2. The CDR3 totals 16 residues. CDR1 MNHNS and CDR2 SASEGT come from the germline V gene. V dropped 2 bases and J dropped 4; count of bases not matched to a gene: 7. The CDR3 coding sequence is TGTGCCAGCAGTGAACGGGGCGGGAGGGGCTCAGATACGCAGTATTTT. This encodes CASSERGGRGSDTQYF.

The CDR3 region is CASSQWTSGRSLSSYEQYF. The CDR3 bases are TGCGCCAGCAGCCAGTGGACTAGCGGGAGATCCCTCAGCTCCTACGAGCAGTACTTC. The chain uses TRBV4-1 and TRBJ2-7; TRBD2 matches at 13 bases. The CDR3 is 19 residues long. Germline V gene data show CDR1 as MGHRA and CDR2 as YSYEKL. Losses at the gene ends were 3 bases for V and 0 bases for J; bases not matched to a gene: 11.

V gene TRBV5-4 combines with J gene TRBJ2-7; no reliable D call. CDR1 SGHNT and CDR2 YYREEE come from the germline V gene (reference sequence). The CDR3 sequence is 14 residues long. V shed 4 bases and J shed 0 bases, with 11 bases lying between them. The CDR3 is CASSPSGSSYEQYF. The CDR3 DNA reads as TGTGCCAGCAGCCCTTCAGGTTCCTCCTACGAGCAGTACTTC.

V is TRBV7-3 and J is TRBJ1-2; 7 bases are a match to TRBD1. CDR1 SGHTA and CDR2 FQGTGA come from the germline V gene. This CDR3 comprises 15 residues. J was trimmed by 1 base and V by 5 bases; bases with no gene match: 7. The CDR3 DNA is TGTGCCAGCAGCCGAAGGACAGGCGATAACTATGGCTACACCTTC. This codes for CASSRRTGDNYGYTF.

This rearrangement joins TRBV7-9 to TRBJ2-5; 14 bases align to TRBD2. Germline CDR1 is SEHNR and CDR2 is FQNEAQ (reference sequence). This CDR3 has 15 residues. V shed 5 bases and J 5 bases; nucleotides not matched to a gene: 4. The CDR3 coding sequence is TGTGCCAGCAGCCAGACTAGCGGGAGGGCGGAGACCCAGTACTTC. As protein: CASSQTSGRAETQYF. The entire variable domain, with the rest obtained from reference TRBV7-9 and TRBJ2-5, is as follows: DTGVSQNPRHKITKRGQNVTFRCDPISEHNRLYWYRQTLGQGPEFLTYFQNEAQLEKSRLLSDRFSAERPKGSFSTLEIQRTEQGDSAMYLCASSQTSGRAETQYFGPGTRLLVL.

CDR3 in amino acids: CASSLALGEQFF. CDR3 nucleotides: TGTGCCAGCAGCTTAGCGCTGGGGGAGCAGTTCTTC. The J gene is TRBJ2-1, the V gene TRBV7-9; D call uncertain. Germline V gene sequence: CDR1 SEHNR, CDR2 FQNEAQ (reference sequence). The CDR3 has 12 amino acids. Trimming removed 0 bases at V and 10 bases at J, with 7 bases between.

This chain connects TRBV10-2 to TRBJ2-2; 10 bases match TRBD2. There are 15 residues in the CDR3. Trimming removed 4 bases from V and 5 bases from J; junction bases left unmatched: 4. Germline loops: CDR1 WSHSY, CDR2 SAAADI. The CDR3 reads CASSGLAGRTGELFF. Here the CDR3 DNA reads TGCGCCAGCAGTGGACTAGCGGGCCGAACCGGGGAGCTGTTTTTT.

V is TRBV6-5 and J is TRBJ2-7; possible D gene TRBD1, 5 bases. The V end lost 6 bases, the J end lost 13 bases, and 16 bases lay between the germline ends. In germline, CDR1 is MNHEY, CDR2 SVGAGI. The CDR3 runs 11 residues. CDR3 sequence: CASSLAGRYYF. The CDR3 DNA reads TGTGCCAGCAGCTTGGCAGGGCGGTATTACTTC.

The chain employs TRBV18 and TRBJ2-7, with D perhaps matching TRBD2 (6 bases). Trimming removed 1 base from V and 2 bases from J, with 21 bases in between. The length of the CDR3 is 18 residues. Germline CDR1 KGHSH, CDR2 LQKENI. The CDR3 nucleotides are TGTGCCAGCTCACCACGAGCGGGCCTAACCCCGACCGCCTACGAGCAGTACTTC. This encodes CASSPRAGLTPTAYEQYF.

This clone has only a few counts. The CDR3 region has the DNA TGTGCCAGCAGCGTAGCGGACAATCAGCCCCAGCATTTT. It is translated as CASSVADNQPQHF. The rearrangement joins TRBV9 to TRBJ1-5, with D hard to call. Trimming took 0 bases from V and 3 from J, leaving 4 bases between them. Germline loops: CDR1 SGDLS, CDR2 YYNGEE. The CDR3 runs to 13 residues.

The chain uses TRBV28 and TRBJ2-1; 11 bases fit TRBD2. V lost 4 bases, J lost 5 bases, and 4 bases stayed unmatched. The CDR3 totals 15 residues. CDR1 and CDR2 (germline): MDHEN, SYDVKM. Here the CDR3 reads CASSSGTSGHNEQFF. CDR3 sequence (DNA): TGTGCCAGCAGTTCCGGGACTAGCGGCCACAATGAGCAGTTCTTC.

The J gene is TRBJ2-1, the V gene TRBV9; 9 bases align to TRBD2. V dropped 0 bases and J dropped 8; count of bases not matched to a gene: 9. The CDR3 runs 16 residues. The germline V gene has CDR1 SGDLS and CDR2 YYNGEE. CDR3 sequence: CASSVAGGGRVDEQFF. CDR3 coding DNA: TGTGCCAGCAGCGTAGCTGGTGGCGGGAGGGTGGATGAGCAGTTCTTC.

The chain links TRBV27 to TRBJ2-2; 7 positions match TRBD1. Per germline, CDR1 MNHEY and CDR2 SMNVEV (reference sequence). This CDR3 spans 13 amino acids. The V segment lost 4 bases and the J segment 4 bases; nucleotides outside the gene matches: 0. The CDR3 loop reads CASSYRGTGELFF. As DNA, the CDR3 is TGTGCCAGCAGTTACAGGGGCACCGGGGAGCTGTTTTTT.